This T cell receptor beta chain is from a study of OX40 agonist ivuxolimab in advanced cancers. Study background: Ivuxolimab, an agonist antibody against OX40 (CD134), was given to patients.

Worth noting for this clone: As yet, its antigen is unknown.

Assay: immunoSEQ multiplex PCR; the TCRdb copy retains only in-frame clones and omits some. This table holds about 35,000 clones, 65% to 80% found once. This CDR3 contains 17 residues. Germline V gives CDR1 KGHSH, CDR2 LQKENI. J gave up 3 bases and V 1 base, and 6 bases lay outside the gene matches. The investigators sampled blood at baseline, at cycle 4 day 1, and at cycle 7 day 1. Study observations and caveats: Dose levels from 0.1 to 3.0 mg/kg saw CD4+ and CD8+ blood T cells expand clonally by week 6. More expanded clones were found, on average, in CD8+ than in CD4+ T cells.

The genes are TRBV18 and TRBJ1-3; 10 bases match TRBD1. The sample was CD4+ or CD8+ T cells sorted from blood, taken in a trial of the OX40 agonist ivuxolimab. The clonotype was recovered from an adult with an advanced solid tumor such as melanoma, head and neck, liver or kidney cancer. The CDR3 DNA reads as TGTGCCAGCTCACCACGTGGCGGGACAGGGGTTGGAAACACCATATATTTT. Protein sequence: CASSPRGGTGVGNTIYF.